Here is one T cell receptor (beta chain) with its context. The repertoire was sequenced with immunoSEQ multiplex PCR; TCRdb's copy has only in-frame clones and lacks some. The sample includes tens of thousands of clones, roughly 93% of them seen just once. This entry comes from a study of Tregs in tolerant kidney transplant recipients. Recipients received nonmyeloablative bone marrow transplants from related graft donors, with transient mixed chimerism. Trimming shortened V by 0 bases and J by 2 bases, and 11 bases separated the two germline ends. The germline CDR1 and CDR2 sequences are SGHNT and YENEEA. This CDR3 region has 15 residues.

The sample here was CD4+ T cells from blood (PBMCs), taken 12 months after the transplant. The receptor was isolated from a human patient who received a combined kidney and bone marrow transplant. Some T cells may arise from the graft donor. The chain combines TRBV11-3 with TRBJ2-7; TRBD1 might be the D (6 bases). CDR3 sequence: CASSLDSGGPYEQYF. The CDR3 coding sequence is TGTGCCAGCAGCTTAGACAGTGGGGGCCCCTACGAGCAGTACTTC.